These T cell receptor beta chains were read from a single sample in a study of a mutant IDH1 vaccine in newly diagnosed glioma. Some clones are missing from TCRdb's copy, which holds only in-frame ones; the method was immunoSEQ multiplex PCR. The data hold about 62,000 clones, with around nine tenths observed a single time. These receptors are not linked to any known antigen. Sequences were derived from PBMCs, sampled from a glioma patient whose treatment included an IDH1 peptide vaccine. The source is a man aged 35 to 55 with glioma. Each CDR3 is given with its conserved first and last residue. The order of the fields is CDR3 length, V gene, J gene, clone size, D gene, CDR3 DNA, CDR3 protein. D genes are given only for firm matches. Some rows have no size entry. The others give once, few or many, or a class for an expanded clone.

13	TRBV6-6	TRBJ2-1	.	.	TGTGCCAGCAGACTCTCCCCATACAATGAGCAGTTCTTC	CASRLSPYNEQFF
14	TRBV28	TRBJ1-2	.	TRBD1	TGTGCCAGCAGTATGGGACAGGCCCGCTATGGCTACACCTTC	CASSMGQARYGYTF
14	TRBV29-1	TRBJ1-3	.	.	TGCAGCGTTGAAAAGGTGAACTCTGGAAACACCATATATTTT	CSVEKVNSGNTIYF
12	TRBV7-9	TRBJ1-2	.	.	TGTGCCAGCAGGGCAAACAGGGATGGCTACACCTTC	CASRANRDGYTF
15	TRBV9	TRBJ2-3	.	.	TGTGCCAGCAGCGCGTCGGACACCTTCGCCCACACGCAGTATTTT	CASSASDTFAHTQYF
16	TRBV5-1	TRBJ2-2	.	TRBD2	TGCGCCAGCAGCTATGCGATGCGGGGGGACACCGGGGAGCTGTTTTTT	CASSYAMRGDTGELFF
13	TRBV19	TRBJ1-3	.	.	TGTGCCAGTAGTCGGTTTATAGGAAACACCATATATTTT	CASSRFIGNTIYF
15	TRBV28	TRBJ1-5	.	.	TGTGCCAGCAGTCCTCGGTCAGGGAGCAATCAGCCCCAGCATTTT	CASSPRSGSNQPQHF
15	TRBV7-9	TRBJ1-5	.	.	TGTGCCAGCAGCTTAGTCGCGGGGAGCAATCAGCCCCAGCATTTT	CASSLVAGSNQPQHF
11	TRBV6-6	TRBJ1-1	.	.	TGTGCCAGCAGTTACTCAACTGAAGCTTTCTTT	CASSYSTEAFF
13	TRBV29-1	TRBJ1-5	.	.	TGCAGCGTTGCCGGCTATAGCAATCAGCCCCAGCATTTT	CSVAGYSNQPQHF
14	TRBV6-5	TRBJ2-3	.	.	TGTGCCAGCAGCCGGGGTGTCCACCCAGATACGCAGTATTTT	CASSRGVHPDTQYF
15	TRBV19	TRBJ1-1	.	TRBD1	TGTGCCAGTAGTATAAGCGCAGGGGGCCTTCCTGAAGCTTTCTTT	CASSISAGGLPEAFF
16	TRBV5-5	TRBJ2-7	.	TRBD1	TGTGCCAGCAGCTCACTAGCCGGGACAGGGCCATACGAGCAGTACTTC	CASSSLAGTGPYEQYF
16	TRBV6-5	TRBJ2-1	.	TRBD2	TGTGCCAGCAGTTACAGCGCGGGACTAGTTTTCGATGAGCAGTTCTTC	CASSYSAGLVFDEQFF
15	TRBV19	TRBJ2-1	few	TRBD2	TGTGCCAGTAGTATCTCACTAGCGAGGGCCGGAGAGCAGTTCTTC	CASSISLARAGEQFF
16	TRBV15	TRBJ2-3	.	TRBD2	TGTGCCACCAGCGCCCGGACTAGCGGGTTACCAGATACGCAGTATTTT	CATSARTSGLPDTQYF
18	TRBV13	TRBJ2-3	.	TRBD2	TGTGCCAGCAGCTTGGGCCTAGCGGGAGTCAGGGGCACAGATACGCAGTATTTT	CASSLGLAGVRGTDTQYF
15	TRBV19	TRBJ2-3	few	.	TGTGCCAGTAGTATTGGAGGGGGCCTCACAGATACGCAGTATTTT	CASSIGGGLTDTQYF
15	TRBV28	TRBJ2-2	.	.	TGTGCCAGCGGGCTGGTCGCCCCAGTTACCGGGGAGCTGTTTTTT	CASGLVAPVTGELFF
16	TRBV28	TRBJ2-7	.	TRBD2	TGTGCCAGCAGTTTCCCTTTAGCGGGAGGGCCCTACGAGCAGTACTTC	CASSFPLAGGPYEQYF
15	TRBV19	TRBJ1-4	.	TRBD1	TGTGCCAGTAGCGGACAGGGCGTCACTAATGAAAAACTGTTTTTT	CASSGQGVTNEKLFF